This T cell receptor (beta chain) was captured in a study of identifying expanded T cells in peripheral blood. Sequencing used immunoSEQ multiplex PCR; TCRdb keeps in-frame clones, though not all of them. Of 97,000 or so clones in the sample, around 88% were seen once. The CDR3 runs to 11 residues. Germline CDR1 reads MNHNY; CDR2 reads SVGAGI (reference sequence). V dropped 5 bases and J dropped 2 bases, with 3 bases sitting between them. The clonotype comes from a person aged 18 to 70 in good health. The chain combines TRBV6-6 with TRBJ1-2; D remains ambiguous. Sequencing used blood. This CDR3 reads CASSLNYGYTF. Here the CDR3 DNA reads TGTGCCAGCAGTCTAAACTATGGCTACACCTTC.